The TCR beta chain under discussion was sequenced for a study of chemoradiotherapy in HPV16-positive cancers. Overall study: Candidate HPV-specific clones and shared TCR motifs came from two HPV16-positive patients. The study, taken as a whole, reports: Non-HPV-specific T cells did not expand in tumors during treatment, whereas candidate HPV-specific clones and E7-related motifs did.

In the case of this clone: Its antigen is still unknown.

The assay was immunoSEQ multiplex PCR, and TCRdb's table has in-frame clones only and misses some. The data show about 7,500 clones, with 70% to 75% seen just once and roughly 5% held by the top ten. V was cut by 4 bases and J by 2 bases, with 7 bases left in between. This CDR3 contains 13 residues. Germline V gene data show CDR1 as KGHSH and CDR2 as LQKENI. Samples were taken several times over chemoradiotherapy. The sample here was tumor tissue, taken from a patient who underwent chemoradiotherapy. This clonotype was sampled from a human donor with HPV-associated anogenital cancer. The gene calls are TRBV18 and TRBJ2-3; D could derive from TRBD1 or TRBD2 (5 bases each). The CDR3 loop is CASSQGTTDTQYF. The CDR3, as DNA: TGTGCCAGCTCACAGGGGACCACAGATACGCAGTATTTT.